The clone carrying this TCR beta chain has a handful of counts. What it binds is unknown. The sample originates from a study of memory CD4+ T cells and cytomegalovirus serostatus. Study context: Of the healthy Belgian adults, roughly ten were CMV seropositive and approximately 25 seronegative.

Whole-study findings and limits: Of approximately 150 reported CMV TCRbeta sequences, roughly 67 were found in memory CD4+ repertoires.

The germline V gene encodes CDR1 LNHDA and CDR2 SQIVND (reference sequence). Trimming shortened V by 5 bases and J by 9 bases, and 14 bases separated the two germline ends. There are 13 residues in the CDR3. The sort gate was single viable CD3+CD4+CD8-CD45RO+ cells for memory CD4+ T cells. Serostatus was set by detecting CMV pp150, pp28, p38, p52 IgG. In the original processing: Out-of-frame sequences were removed, leaving 2,204,828 distinct TCRbeta sequences. The protocol was immunoSEQ multiplex PCR, while the TCRdb copy is restricted to in-frame clones and leaves out a portion. The V and J calls and clone size are taken from that table; D and trimming were inferred from the DNA. The table lists around 50,000 clones, roughly 78% of them singletons.

This TCR was sampled from an adult in good health and CMV-seronegative. The chain is built from TRBV19 and TRBJ1-5; D is undetermined. The sample consisted of memory CD4+ T cells from blood. The CDR3 loop reads CASSLRPPGPQHF. The DNA for the CDR3 is TGTGCCAGTAGTCTGCGTCCCCCAGGGCCCCAGCATTTT.